A selection of T cell receptor beta chains follows, all from one sample in a study of blood T cell repertoires in COVID-19. Produced via immunoSEQ multiplex PCR; TCRdb's table is partial and in-frame only. There are about 240,000 clones in the sample; around 82% occur only once, and around 3.5% lies in the top ten. Sequencing was carried out using PBMCs or T cells enriched from blood (not recorded which). Receptors were obtained from a woman in her 40s who had been exposed to COVID-19. Both conserved end residues are part of each CDR3. A D gene is named only where the DNA matches it firmly. For some rows the clone size is stated as once, few or many, or as a class when expanded; others skip it.

V	D	size	J	CDR3	DNA
TRBV2	NA	once	TRBJ1-5	CASSQTGYSNQPQHF	TGTGCCAGCAGTCAAACAGGGTATAGCAATCAGCCCCAGCATTTT
TRBV19	TRBD1	NA	TRBJ1-1	CAGRQGSEAFF	TGTGCCGGGCGACAGGGCTCTGAAGCTTTCTTT
TRBV29-1	NA	NA	TRBJ1-2	CSVHLGGRSNYGYTF	TGCAGCGTCCACCTGGGAGGCAGATCTAACTATGGCTACACCTTC
TRBV11-3	NA	NA	TRBJ2-3	CASSFSGAPGTDTQYF	TGTGCCAGCAGCTTTTCGGGTGCCCCGGGGACAGATACGCAGTATTTT
TRBV18	TRBD2	NA	TRBJ2-1	CASSPSPGTSLDEQFF	TGTGCCAGCTCACCCTCTCCCGGGACTAGCTTGGATGAGCAGTTCTTC
TRBV12-3/TRBV12-4	NA	NA	TRBJ2-1	CASTQTPPEQFF	TGTGCCAGCACCCAGACTCCCCCTGAGCAGTTCTTC
TRBV5-1	NA	NA	TRBJ1-2	CASSLEASGYGYTF	TGCGCCAGCAGCTTGGAAGCGTCGGGGTATGGCTACACCTTC
TRBV28	TRBD1	NA	TRBJ1-4	CASSSLPGQGRLATNEKLFF	TGTGCCAGCAGTTCGTTACCGGGACAGGGAAGGTTAGCAACTAATGAAAAACTGTTTTTT
TRBV11-2	NA	NA	TRBJ1-5	CASSSNQGSYQPQHF	TGTGCCAGCAGCTCTAATCAGGGGAGCTATCAGCCCCAGCATTTT
TRBV4-1	NA	NA	TRBJ1-6	CASSQEPRLSAPLHF	TGCGCCAGCAGCCAAGAGCCACGGTTATCTGCACCCCTCCACTTT
TRBV5-1	NA	NA	TRBJ1-2	CASSLRGGYTF	TGCGCCAGCAGCCTTAGAGGTGGCTACACCTTC
TRBV6-5	TRBD1	NA	TRBJ1-4	CASSYSGGEHEKLFF	TGTGCCAGCAGTTACTCAGGGGGCGAGCATGAAAAACTGTTTTTT
TRBV7-8	TRBD2	NA	TRBJ2-3	CASSQGLAVSTQYF	TGTGCCAGCAGCCAAGGACTAGCTGTTAGTACGCAGTATTTT
TRBV5-1	TRBD1	NA	TRBJ2-7	CASSLGPSSQGAREQYF	TGCGCCAGCAGCTTGGGCCCCTCATCTCAGGGGGCGCGAGAGCAGTACTTC
TRBV6-5	NA	NA	TRBJ2-5	CASGNRAQETQYF	TGTGCCAGCGGAAACAGAGCCCAAGAGACCCAGTACTTC
TRBV6-5	TRBD2	NA	TRBJ2-1	CASGSGDGEQFF	TGTGCCAGTGGAAGCGGGGACGGTGAGCAGTTCTTC
TRBV28	NA	NA	TRBJ1-1	CASSSDNLGAFF	TGTGCCAGCAGCTCGGACAACCTGGGAGCTTTCTTT
TRBV6-5	NA	NA	TRBJ2-7	CASQGGADYEQYF	TGTGCCAGTCAAGGGGGGGCGGATTACGAGCAGTACTTC
TRBV4-3	TRBD2	NA	TRBJ2-2	CASSSGGNTGELFF	TGCGCCAGCAGTAGCGGGGGCAACACCGGGGAGCTGTTTTTT
TRBV5-1	NA	NA	TRBJ1-2	CASSLETGGGGYTF	TGCGCCAGCAGCTTAGAAACGGGGGGCGGAGGCTACACCTTC
TRBV12-3/TRBV12-4	NA	few	TRBJ1-3	CASRYSGNTIYF	TGTGCCAGCCGATACTCCGGAAACACCATATATTTT
TRBV25-1	TRBD1	many	TRBJ2-7	CASSETGVTYEQYF	TGTGCCAGCAGTGAAACAGGGGTCACCTACGAGCAGTACTTC
TRBV10-3	NA	few	TRBJ1-2	CAISVALLTSNYGYTF	TGTGCCATCAGTGTAGCCCTTCTCACCTCTAACTATGGCTACACCTTC
TRBV19	TRBD1	NA	TRBJ1-2	CASSILGTQGAFYGYTF	TGTGCCAGTAGTATCCTTGGAACACAGGGGGCCTTCTATGGCTACACCTTC
TRBV7-3	NA	NA	TRBJ1-5	CASSSGQSSRSNQPQHF	TGTGCCAGCAGCTCCGGACAATCTTCTAGGAGCAATCAGCCCCAGCATTTT
TRBV15	TRBD1	NA	TRBJ2-1	CATSRSTGQGDNEQFF	TGTGCCACCAGCAGGAGTACCGGACAGGGGGACAATGAGCAGTTCTTC
TRBV21-1	NA	NA	TRBJ2-4	CASSKEGRGNWENIQYF	TGTGCCAGCAGCAAAGAGGGCAGGGGGAATTGGGAAAACATTCAGTACTTC
TRBV3-1/TRBV3-2	NA	few	TRBJ1-5	CASSQGREGQPQHF	TGTGCCAGCAGCCAAGGTCGGGAAGGTCAGCCCCAGCATTTT
TRBV12-5	TRBD1	once	TRBJ1-2	CASGFLTGSYGYTF	TGTGCTAGTGGTTTCCTGACAGGGAGCTATGGCTACACCTTC
TRBV10-3	NA	NA	TRBJ1-2	CAISSGNNYGYTF	TGTGCCATCAGTTCCGGGAACAACTATGGCTACACCTTC
TRBV29-1	NA	NA	TRBJ1-1	CSVRGGLTEAFF	TGCAGCGTTCGCGGGGGGTTGACTGAAGCTTTCTTT
TRBV18	TRBD1	NA	TRBJ1-5	CASSQGQTSNQPQHF	TGTGCCAGCTCACAGGGACAGACTAGCAATCAGCCCCAGCATTTT
TRBV19	NA	once	TRBJ1-1	CASSLSENTEAFF	TGTGCCAGTAGCCTGTCAGAGAACACTGAAGCTTTCTTT
TRBV2	NA	NA	TRBJ1-2	CASSIRDYGYTF	TGTGCCAGCAGCATTCGAGACTATGGCTACACCTTC
TRBV9	NA	once	TRBJ1-1	CASSVVQNTEAFF	TGTGCCAGCAGCGTAGTCCAAAACACTGAAGCTTTCTTT
TRBV7-7	TRBD2	NA	TRBJ2-5	CASSTQAGHQETQYF	TGTGCTAGCAGCACCCAAGCGGGGCATCAAGAGACCCAGTACTTC
TRBV5-6	NA	NA	TRBJ1-2	CASSFVRGDGYTF	TGTGCCAGCAGCTTTGTTCGGGGAGATGGCTACACCTTC
TRBV30	NA	NA	TRBJ2-4	CAWTLQGGKNIQYF	TGTGCCTGGACCTTACAGGGTGGCAAAAACATTCAGTACTTC
TRBV7-2	NA	few	TRBJ1-5	CASSFQALDNQPQHF	TGTGCCAGCAGCTTCCAGGCCTTAGACAATCAGCCCCAGCATTTT
TRBV2	TRBD2	NA	TRBJ2-1	CASSEGGGQFF	TGTGCCAGCAGTGAAGGCGGGGGGCAGTTCTTC
TRBV18	TRBD1	NA	TRBJ2-5	CASSPPDSGTGGLETQYF	TGTGCCAGCTCACCACCAGATTCCGGGACAGGGGGCCTGGAGACCCAGTACTTC
TRBV13	NA	NA	TRBJ1-1	CASRVAGQLNTEAFF	TGTGCCAGCAGGGTGGCCGGACAGCTGAACACTGAAGCTTTCTTT
TRBV24-1	NA	NA	TRBJ1-2	CATRDTSDYGYTF	TGTGCCACCAGGGACACGTCTGACTATGGCTACACCTTC